Described below is a single T cell receptor beta chain sequence and its context. Its cognate antigen is unknown. Execution of the assay was at deep level. Original processing notes: ImmunoSEQ supplied junction-only sequences lacking quality scores, so filtering was different. Produced via immunoSEQ multiplex PCR; TCRdb's table is partial and in-frame only. D and trimming were read from the DNA, whereas the V and J calls and clone size are those reported in that table. There are 650,000 to 700,000 clones in the sample; around 90% occur only once, and about 34% lies in the top ten. This specimen belongs to a study of shared clonotypes between healthy human individuals. General observations from the study: Clonotypes that were shared across four donors made up approximately 5% of naive CD4 clonotypes. For sorted subsets, rarefaction showed incomplete sequencing despite large depth.

The V gene's germline CDR1 is SGHDN and CDR2 FVKESK. The CDR3 is 12 amino acids. Trimming pared 4 bases from V and 6 bases from J, leaving 7 bases between. Sequencing was carried out using memory CD8+ T cells from PBMCs. Subset described: CD45RO+ cells pooled with CCR7-negative TemRA cells. The origin of this receptor is a man between 18 and 35 years old in good health. Some clones in this sample may be carry-over from other donors' samples. The rearrangement links TRBV14 to TRBJ2-1; no clear D. The DNA for the CDR3 is TGTGCCAGCAGCCCGACGTTCAATGAGCAGTTCTTC. It specifies CASSPTFNEQFF.